This TCR beta chain was sequenced in a study of response to subunit inactivated influenza vaccine (dated by TCRdb to the late 2010s). Some background on the complete study: The study used deep quantitative T cell receptor repertoire profiling to track responses to a trivalent subunit inactivated influenza vaccine. Study-wide findings and limitations: The authors proposed that each seasonal influenza vaccination may bring in only a limited number of new T cells.

The CDR3, from cysteine to phenylalanine, totals 14 residues. Kept here is only the CDR3 DNA, which spans 42 bases and is read in frame from base 1. Between the V and J ends, shortened by 7 bases and 2 bases respectively, the junction contains 9 bases. This clonotype was picked up a small number of times. Its specific antigen is unknown. No much larger clonotype is one base removed from it; base qualities were not supplied. Receptor amplification or capture employed RT-PCR. The sample was run on an Illumina HiSeq 2500. In TCRdb, the public reads were trimmed at Q25 with fastp and aligned with MiXCR, with productive beta chains retained. Every CDR3 protein is listed once, alongside the most common genes and DNA of its rows. The sample yields about 700,000 distinct CDR3 sequences; around 15% were counted once. The ten largest clones take up approximately 7.6% of the sample.

This receptor chain uses TRBV12-3 or TRBV12-4 and TRBJ1-6; the D gene is unclear. The TCR comes from a man over 45 who received an inactivated influenza vaccine. Donor details come from another sample of the same person, matched by shared clones. Sequences were derived from PBMCs from blood, sampled roughly 15 days before vaccination. The CDR3 here reads CASKVGTYNSPLHF. In nucleotide form, the sequence is TGTGCCAGCAAAGTAGGGACCTATAATTCACCCCTCCACTTT.